Listed here are 25 T cell receptor beta chains from one sample, sequenced in a study of regulatory and conventional T cells in RAG deficiency. Conventional CD4+ T cells were sorted from blood as CD25-low CD127-high cells. Sequencing used immunoSEQ multiplex PCR; TCRdb keeps in-frame clones, though not all of them. The table lists around 20,000 clones, roughly 96% of them singletons, with over 1% in the top ten. These same records also appear under a second study, on regulatory T cells. As that report states: Amplification used 52 TRBV primers and 13 TRBJ primers.

Sequenced input: CD25- CD4+ T cells sorted from blood. These receptors were taken from a human donor in good health.

This chain links TRBV1 with TRBJ1-6; the table's D call, TRBD1, has no DNA check behind it. TRBV1 is marked as a pseudogene. The CDR3 consists of 18 residues. The CDR3 DNA sequence: TGCACCAGCAGCTGCCGGGACAGGGGCCCGATCTATAATTCACCCCTCCACTTT. This sequence encodes CTSSCRDRGPIYNSPLHF.

V gene TRBV7-7 combines with J gene TRBJ2-5; tentative D call: TRBD1 (5 bases). Germline CDR1 is SSHAT and CDR2 is FNYEAQ (reference sequence). The CDR3 length is 17 residues. With 5 bases removed from V and 0 bases from J, the gap between germline ends came to 19 bases. The CDR3 loop is CASSLLPPDRYQETQYF. CDR3 bases: TGTGCCAGCAGCCTTCTCCCCCCAGACAGATACCAAGAGACCCAGTACTTC.

The gene calls are TRBV27 and TRBJ2-2; D gene unclear. The V gene's germline CDR1 is MNHEY and CDR2 SMNVEV (reference sequence). Trimming shortened V by 3 bases and J by 4 bases, and 15 bases separated the two germline ends. The CDR3 runs to 16 residues. For the CDR3, the DNA is TGTGCCAGCAGTTTTATCACTACTCACCTCACCGGGGAGCTGTTTTTT. Its translation is CASSFITTHLTGELFF.

This chain uses TRBV27 with TRBJ1-2, with 10 bases aligning to TRBD1. The V segment lost 5 bases and the J segment 4 bases; nucleotides outside the gene matches: 16. The CDR3 is made up of 18 amino acids. Germline V gene lookup returns CDR1 MNHEY and CDR2 SMNVEV (reference sequence). The chain's CDR3 is CASSPYTPGQGSPYGYTF. In nucleotides, the CDR3 is TGTGCCAGCAGTCCATATACTCCGGGACAGGGGTCCCCCTATGGCTACACCTTC.

This rearrangement joins TRBV6-1 to TRBJ1-1, with 7 bases that match TRBD1. CDR1 and CDR2 from the germline V gene are MNHNS and SASEGT. The CDR3 consists of 12 residues. J gave up 9 bases and V 5 bases, and 6 bases lay outside the gene matches. This CDR3 is CASSFGQAKAFF. CDR3 coding DNA: TGTGCCAGCAGTTTTGGACAGGCAAAAGCTTTCTTT.

This clone was picked up one time. The chain has TRBV15 and TRBJ1-2, with 9 positions matching TRBD1. Germline V gene data show CDR1 as LNHNV and CDR2 as YYDKDF (reference sequence). The CDR3 is 15 amino acids. V shed 0 bases and J 5 bases; nucleotides not matched to a gene: 4. The CDR3 sequence: CATSRDPGTGYGYTF. The CDR3 nucleotides are TGTGCCACCAGCAGAGACCCCGGGACAGGGTATGGCTACACCTTC.

The chain couples TRBV27 to TRBJ2-2, with 9 nucleotides matching TRBD1. In germline, CDR1 is MNHEY, CDR2 SMNVEV (reference sequence). This CDR3 contains 16 residues. Trimming cost V 4 bases and J 6 bases; bases outside gene matches: 9. CDR3 sequence (DNA): TGTGCCAGCAGTTCCGCCGGGACAGGGATCGCCGGGGAGCTGTTTTTT. Its protein is CASSSAGTGIAGELFF.

V is TRBV7-3 and J is TRBJ1-1; tentative D call: TRBD1 (5 bases). This CDR3 is built from 15 residues. With 2 bases removed from V and 0 bases from J, the gap between germline ends came to 10 bases. CDR1 and CDR2 (germline): SGHTA, FQGTGA. The CDR3 region has the DNA TGTGCCAGCAGCTTACGCAGGGCTATGAACACTGAAGCTTTCTTT. As protein: CASSLRRAMNTEAFF.

This chain links TRBV18 with TRBJ2-3, with TRBD2 as a possible D gene (5 bases). V gave up 0 bases and J gave up 5 bases, with 12 bases separating them. From germline, CDR1 is KGHSH and CDR2 LQKENI. The CDR3 consists of 15 residues. The CDR3 nucleotides read TGTGCCAGCTCACCACCAGAACTAAGCGGAGATACGCAGTATTTT. Translating it yields CASSPPELSGDTQYF.

The V and J genes are TRBV5-4 and TRBJ2-2; TRBD2 matches at 9 bases. J lost 0 bases, V lost 0 bases, and 6 bases had no gene match. CDR1 and CDR2 from the germline V gene are SGHNT and YYREEE (reference sequence). This CDR3 comprises 18 residues. This CDR3 is CASSLALASGANTGELFF. The DNA of the CDR3 is TGTGCCAGCAGCTTGGCTCTGGCTAGCGGGGCGAACACCGGGGAGCTGTTTTTT.

J is TRBJ2-5 and V is TRBV10-3, with 7 bases fitting TRBD2. Germline assignment: CDR1 ENHRY and CDR2 SYGVKD. The trim removed 6 bases at V and 5 bases at J, leaving 12 bases unmatched. The CDR3 runs 15 residues. The CDR3: CAIRSEGLGGETQYF. The CDR3 DNA reads as TGTGCCATCAGATCAGAAGGTCTGGGGGGGGAGACCCAGTACTTC.

V gene TRBV7-2 combines with J gene TRBJ2-3; D might be TRBD2 (5 bases). The germline gives CDR1 SGHTA, CDR2 FQGNSA. Trimming took off 6 bases at V and 4 bases at J, with 5 bases between the two ends. The CDR3 has 11 residues. The CDR3 sequence: CASRRADTQYF. CDR3 bases: TGTGCCAGCAGGCGGGCAGATACGCAGTATTTT.

The CDR3 sequence: CAGDRGGSGAFF. In nucleotides, the CDR3 is TGTGCCGGGGACAGGGGGGGGTCGGGAGCTTTCTTT. The chain uses TRBV30 and TRBJ1-1, with 11 nucleotides matching TRBD1. Germline V gives CDR1 GTSNPN, CDR2 SVGIG (reference sequence). This CDR3 has 12 residues. V was clipped by 8 bases and J by 10 bases; unmatched bases: 9.

In its sample, this clone was seen once. The chain's CDR3 is CAWSVSRAAGELFF. The CDR3 DNA sequence: TGTGCCTGGAGTGTTTCCAGGGCGGCCGGGGAGCTGTTTTTT. The chain uses TRBV30 and TRBJ2-2, with D tentatively TRBD1 (5 bases). Trimming cost V 0 bases and J 6 bases, with 11 bases left between them. The germline gives CDR1 GTSNPN, CDR2 SVGIG (reference sequence). The CDR3 covers 14 residues.

V and J are TRBV30 and TRBJ1-2; the match to TRBD1 covers 9 bases. Germline assignment: CDR1 GTSNPN and CDR2 SVGIG (reference sequence). V lost 3 bases and J lost 3; bases outside the gene matches: 2. This CDR3 is built from 13 residues. The CDR3 loop is CAWRTGGDYGYTF. The CDR3 DNA sequence: TGTGCCTGGAGAACAGGGGGCGACTATGGCTACACCTTC.

In this sample, this clone turned up once. The V and J genes are TRBV4-2 and TRBJ2-3, with 13 bases fitting TRBD2. The germline gives CDR1 LGHNA, CDR2 YNFKEQ. The J segment lost 4 bases and the V segment lost 4 bases, leaving 5 bases of the junction unmatched. CDR3 length: 16 residues. CDR3 sequence reads: CASSPTSGGASDTQYF. The CDR3 DNA reads as TGTGCCAGCAGCCCAACTAGCGGGGGGGCTTCAGATACGCAGTATTTT.

In DNA, the CDR3 is TGTGCCAGTAGTAGCCCGCGGGGCGCATCCTCCTACAATGAGCAGTTCTTC. This codes for CASSSPRGASSYNEQFF. The rearrangement links TRBV19 to TRBJ2-1, with D possibly matching TRBD2 (6 bases). V dropped 4 bases and J dropped 0 bases, with 16 bases sitting between them. Per the germline V gene, CDR1 is LNHDA and CDR2 is SQIVND (reference sequence). The CDR3 has 17 amino acids.

This clone was detected once. CDR3 amino acids: CASSLGDRGNTGELFF. CDR3 DNA: TGTGCCAGCAGCTTAGGGGACAGGGGGAACACCGGGGAGCTGTTTTTT. The gene calls are TRBV7-3 and TRBJ2-2; 10 bases are a match to TRBD1. Germline-derived CDR1 and CDR2 are SGHTA and FQGTGA. V shed 2 bases and J 1 base; nucleotides not matched to a gene: 1. The CDR3 spans 16 residues.

The J gene is TRBJ1-4, the V gene TRBV30, with D hard to call. The V gene lost 3 bases and the J gene lost 8 bases, with 13 bases spanning the gap. CDR1 GTSNPN and CDR2 SVGIG come from the germline V gene (reference sequence). The length of the CDR3 is 13 residues. CDR3 sequence reads: CAWSGWVREKLFF. CDR3 bases: TGTGCCTGGAGCGGGTGGGTACGCGAAAAACTGTTTTTT.

CDR3 residues: CASSTGDSGTQYF. The CDR3 DNA sequence: TGTGCCAGCAGCACAGGGGACAGTGGGACCCAGTACTTC. The V gene is TRBV6-6, the J gene TRBJ2-5; 7 nucleotides match TRBD1. V dropped 6 bases and J dropped 7; count of bases not matched to a gene: 8. Per the germline V gene, CDR1 is MNHNY and CDR2 is SVGAGI (reference sequence). There are 13 residues in the CDR3.

This chain links TRBV7-2 with TRBJ1-6, with D unresolved. V lost 5 bases, J lost 3 bases, and 17 bases lay in between. CDR3 size: 17 residues. Germline V gene sequence: CDR1 SGHTA, CDR2 FQGNSA. CDR3 loop: CASSPGPARGYNSPLHF. For the CDR3, the DNA is TGTGCCAGCAGCCCCGGGCCGGCCCGGGGCTATAATTCACCCCTCCACTTT.

This sequence joins TRBV18 and TRBJ2-5; D remains unclear. Trimming cost V 3 bases and J 1 base, with 9 bases left between them. Germline CDR1 is KGHSH and CDR2 is LQKENI. The CDR3 totals 14 residues. CDR3 region: CASSPPSLQETQYF. The CDR3 nucleotides read TGTGCCAGCTCACCCCCGAGTCTCCAAGAGACCCAGTACTTC.

The chain joins TRBV9 to TRBJ1-2, with D tentatively TRBD1 (5 bases). The length of the CDR3 is 13 residues. Germline V gene sequence: CDR1 SGDLS, CDR2 YYNGEE. V lost 1 base and J lost 4, with 8 bases in between. CDR3 sequence: CASSVMQGYGYTF. As DNA, the CDR3 is TGTGCCAGCAGCGTAATGCAGGGCTATGGCTACACCTTC.

This rearrangement joins TRBV2 to TRBJ2-7; TRBD2 is a possible D gene (5 bases). The CDR3 runs 12 residues. Trimming pared 5 bases from V and 3 bases from J, leaving 8 bases between. CDR1 is SNHLY and CDR2 is FYNNEI in the germline V gene. CDR3: CASSTRNYEQYF. CDR3 DNA sequence: TGTGCCAGCAGTACTAGAAACTACGAGCAGTACTTC.

The rearrangement uses TRBV28 and TRBJ2-1; 8 bases are a match to TRBD1. From germline, CDR1 is MDHEN and CDR2 SYDVKM. The CDR3 totals 19 residues. The V and J ends lost 5 bases and 4 bases, in that order; junction bases with no gene match: 19. CDR3 nucleotides: TGTGCCAGCAGTCATCCTACTGGGGTCGGGACAGGCCCATACAATGAGCAGTTCTTC. Translated: CASSHPTGVGTGPYNEQFF.